Following are 24 T cell receptor beta chains from one sample sequenced in a study of blood T cell repertoires in COVID-19. The assay was immunoSEQ multiplex PCR, and TCRdb's table has in-frame clones only and misses some. The sample consists of roughly 520,000 clones, roughly 90% of them appearing once. The sequenced sample consisted of PBMCs or T cells enriched from blood (not recorded which). The receptors stem from a woman aged 40 to 49 who had recovered from COVID-19.

This chain's CDR3 is CASSLQGQMNTEAFF. The CDR3 DNA reads TGTGCCAGCAGCTTGCAGGGACAGATGAACACTGAAGCTTTCTTT. The chain links TRBV7-9 to TRBJ1-1, with 7 bases fitting TRBD1. Germline CDR1 SEHNR, CDR2 FQNEAQ (reference sequence). The J segment lost 0 bases and the V segment lost 3 bases, leaving 4 bases of the junction unmatched. The CDR3 sequence is 15 residues long. The full variable domain, completed using reference TRBV7-9 and TRBJ1-1, is DTGVSQNPRHKITKRGQNVTFRCDPISEHNRLYWYRQTLGQGPEFLTYFQNEAQLEKSRLLSDRFSAERPKGSFSTLEIQRTEQGDSAMYLCASSLQGQMNTEAFFGQGTRLTVV.

This clone was observed a handful of times. The V and J genes are TRBV18 and TRBJ2-5; the match to TRBD1 covers 8 bases. The germline V gene encodes CDR1 KGHSH and CDR2 LQKENI. The V and J ends lost 6 bases and 5 bases, in that order; junction bases with no gene match: 14. This CDR3 is 16 amino acids long. In DNA, the CDR3 is TGTGCCAGCTCCCAAATGGACAGGGTGGTGGAGGAGACCCAGTACTTC. As protein: CASSQMDRVVEETQYF.

This clone was observed once. The gene calls are TRBV6-5 and TRBJ2-1; TRBD2 aligns across 10 bases. Germline CDR1 is MNHEY and CDR2 is SVGAGI. J was trimmed by 6 bases and V by 7 bases; bases with no gene match: 6. The CDR3 totals 14 residues. CDR3 DNA sequence: TGTGCCAGCACGGCTAGCGGGAGTGGCAATGAGCAGTTCTTC. This gives the protein CASTASGSGNEQFF.

This chain links TRBV30 with TRBJ1-2; 10 nucleotides match TRBD1. The CDR3 covers 15 residues. CDR1 is GTSNPN, CDR2 SVGIG, per germline (reference sequence). The junction had 6 bases not matched to a gene; V was cut back by 5 bases and J by 0 bases. Written as DNA, the CDR3 is TGTGCCTGGGCTGCCGGGACAGGGGCTAACTATGGCTACACCTTC. Residues: CAWAAGTGANYGYTF.

CDR3 amino acids: CASSLVGTAAVGNTIYF. The CDR3 DNA reads as TGCGCCAGCAGCTTGGTAGGGACAGCCGCTGTTGGAAACACCATATATTTT. The gene calls are TRBV5-1 and TRBJ1-3; 7 positions match TRBD1. The germline CDR1 and CDR2 sequences are SGHRS and YFSETQ. The junction had 9 bases not matched to a gene; V was cut back by 0 bases and J by 3 bases. CDR3 length: 17 residues.

This clone was counted a single time. V is TRBV5-1 and J is TRBJ1-3; 9 bases match TRBD1. Germline CDR1 and CDR2: SGHRS and YFSETQ. The CDR3 is 16 amino acids. V trimming: 0 bases; J trimming: 6 bases; junction bases outside the gene matches: 7. Here the CDR3 reads CASSLAGDRASNTIYF. CDR3 bases: TGCGCCAGCAGCTTGGCCGGGGACAGGGCCTCAAACACCATATATTTT.

The V gene is TRBV19, the J gene TRBJ1-2, with D possibly matching TRBD1 (6 bases). V gave up 3 bases and J gave up 3 bases, with 11 bases separating them. The germline CDR1 and CDR2 sequences are LNHDA and SQIVND (reference sequence). CDR3 size: 14 residues. The CDR3 sequence: CASSIYRVDYGYTF. CDR3 coding DNA: TGTGCCAGTAGTATTTACAGGGTAGACTATGGCTACACCTTC.

This rearrangement joins TRBV5-1 to TRBJ2-1; D uncertain. This CDR3 region has 15 residues. Trimming took off 0 bases at V and 4 bases at J, with 11 bases between the two ends. Germline-derived CDR1 and CDR2 are SGHRS and YFSETQ. The CDR3 here is CASSLAPDDYNEQFF. In nucleotides, the CDR3 is TGCGCCAGCAGCTTGGCGCCAGATGATTACAATGAGCAGTTCTTC. The full variable domain, with the rest looked up from reference TRBV5-1 and TRBJ2-1, is KAGVTQTPRYLIKTRGQQVTLSCSPISGHRSVSWYQQTPGQGLQFLFEYFSETQRNKGNFPGRFSGRQFSNSRSEMNVSTLELGDSALYLCASSLAPDDYNEQFFGPGTRLTVL.

The chain carries TRBV6-5 and TRBJ1-6, with no clear D. The ends were cut back, 2 bases at V and 5 bases at J, with 10 bases in the middle. Per germline, CDR1 MNHEY and CDR2 SVGAGI. This CDR3 spans 15 amino acids. CDR3 bases: TGTGCCAGCAGTTACGAGGGCTTTAATAATTCACCCCTCCACTTT. It encodes CASSYEGFNNSPLHF.

The rearrangement uses TRBV5-1 and TRBJ1-1; unclear D gene. V was trimmed by 0 bases and J by 0 bases, leaving 9 bases between them. Germline CDR1 SGHRS, CDR2 YFSETQ. The CDR3 totals 15 residues. The CDR3 is CASSLVGSMNTEAFF. In DNA form, the CDR3 reads TGCGCCAGCAGCTTGGTGGGCAGCATGAACACTGAAGCTTTCTTT.

The CDR3 protein is CASSQGFTNRANTGELFF. The CDR3 DNA sequence: TGTGCCAGCAGCCAAGGGTTTACGAACAGGGCTAACACCGGGGAGCTGTTTTTT. The chain couples TRBV14 to TRBJ2-2, with a tentative D call TRBD1 (6 bases). The CDR3 totals 18 residues. V was cut by 1 base and J by 2 bases, with 17 bases left in between. Germline CDR1 SGHDN, CDR2 FVKESK.

V usage is TRBV7-2 and J usage is TRBJ1-1, with 7 positions matching TRBD1. Germline assignment: CDR1 SGHTA and CDR2 FQGNSA. The CDR3 totals 12 residues. Trimming cost V 5 bases and J 12 bases; bases outside gene matches: 9. CDR3 DNA: TGTGCCAGCAGCGCCGGGACAGCGAAAACTTTCTTT. It encodes CASSAGTAKTFF.

The gene calls are TRBV19 and TRBJ2-4; D not resolved. CDR1 is LNHDA and CDR2 is SQIVND in the germline V gene (reference sequence). The CDR3 spans 15 residues. V lost 7 bases and J 0 bases, leaving 13 bases between the germline ends. The CDR3 sequence: CASKDRGLAKNIQYF. In DNA form, the CDR3 reads TGTGCCAGTAAAGATCGCGGCCTAGCCAAAAACATTCAGTACTTC.

V is TRBV10-3 and J is TRBJ2-3; 10 positions agree with TRBD2. Germline V lookup: CDR1 ENHRY, CDR2 SYGVKD. The V and J ends lost 3 bases and 4 bases, in that order; junction bases with no gene match: 10. This CDR3 has 17 amino acids. The CDR3 region has the DNA TGTGCCATCAGTGAAATGCCTAGCGGGAGTACTTCAGATACGCAGTATTTT. Amino acids: CAISEMPSGSTSDTQYF.

The chain is built from TRBV29-1 and TRBJ1-1; 8 positions match TRBD1. Germline lookup yields CDR1 SQVTM and CDR2 ANQGSEA. Trimming at V came to 6 bases and at J to 1 base, leaving 7 bases not matched to a gene. There are 14 residues in the CDR3. This CDR3 reads CSVRLGQANTEAFF. CDR3 bases: TGCAGCGTCCGACTGGGACAGGCGAACACTGAAGCTTTCTTT.

The chain uses TRBV7-2 and TRBJ1-1; a weak D match, TRBD1 (6 bases). Between the trimmed V and J ends, which lost 5 bases and 3 bases, there was a span of 10 bases. Per the germline V gene, CDR1 is SGHTA and CDR2 is FQGNSA. This CDR3 is built from 13 residues. CDR3 nucleotides: TGTGCCAGCAGCCCGGACAGTGACACTGAAGCTTTCTTT. Translation gives CASSPDSDTEAFF.

V usage is TRBV6-1 and J usage is TRBJ1-2; D is undetermined. Germline values: CDR1 MNHNS, CDR2 SASEGT. The CDR3 covers 15 residues. Trimming pared 1 base from V and 2 bases from J, leaving 11 bases between. The CDR3 is CASSEVGRANYGYTF. For the CDR3, the DNA is TGTGCCAGCAGTGAAGTCGGGAGGGCAAACTATGGCTACACCTTC.

The rearrangement uses TRBV19 and TRBJ1-1; a possible D gene is TRBD1 (5 bases). Trimming removed 3 bases from V and 0 bases from J, with 14 bases in between. Germline V gives CDR1 LNHDA, CDR2 SQIVND (reference sequence). This CDR3 comprises 16 residues. The CDR3 DNA sequence: TGTGCCAGTAGTATGGAAGACAGTTGGATGAACACTGAAGCTTTCTTT. This translates into CASSMEDSWMNTEAFF.

This sequence joins TRBV5-1 and TRBJ2-7; 8 bases are a match to TRBD2. Unmatched junction bases numbered 8, after V lost 0 bases and J lost 3 bases. The CDR3 is 16 residues long. Germline V CDR1 and CDR2: SGHRS, YFSETQ. The CDR3 DNA follows: TGCGCCAGCAGCTTGGTTTCGCGGGAGGTCGACTACGAGCAGTACTTC. Translation gives CASSLVSREVDYEQYF.

The chain uses TRBV11-2 and TRBJ2-7; D is unresolved. Trimming pared 1 base from V and 2 bases from J, leaving 9 bases between. The germline V gene has CDR1 SGHAT and CDR2 FQNNGV. CDR3 length: 14 residues. CDR3 bases: TGTGCCAGCAGCTTAGGTTCGGTTCCCTACGAGCAGTACTTC. The encoded protein is CASSLGSVPYEQYF.

This chain links TRBV18 with TRBJ1-5, with 8 positions matching TRBD1. This CDR3 is built from 14 residues. The V segment lost 3 bases and the J segment 9 bases; nucleotides outside the gene matches: 7. The germline V gene has CDR1 KGHSH and CDR2 LQKENI. This CDR3 is CASSPSQGGGPQHF. CDR3 sequence (DNA): TGTGCCAGCTCACCTTCACAGGGGGGCGGGCCCCAGCATTTT.

The chain combines TRBV7-9 with TRBJ2-2, with 12 bases that match TRBD1. Trimming at V came to 8 bases and at J to 4 bases, leaving 8 bases not matched to a gene. CDR1 is SEHNR, CDR2 FQNEAQ, per germline (reference sequence). The CDR3 is 16 residues long. CDR3 bases: TGTGCCAGCCGACCGGGACAGGGGGCGCCCACCGGGGAGCTGTTTTTT. Protein: CASRPGQGAPTGELFF.

The J gene is TRBJ1-2, the V gene TRBV24-1; D unclear. CDR1 KGHDR and CDR2 SFDVKD come from the germline V gene. The CDR3 consists of 14 residues. V was pared by 0 bases and J by 2 bases, with 6 bases between. In DNA, the CDR3 is TGTGCCACCAGTGATTTGGCGGTGAACTATGGCTACACCTTC. This encodes CATSDLAVNYGYTF.

The rearrangement joins TRBV30 to TRBJ1-5; weak D call: TRBD1 (6 bases). Trimming cost V 2 bases and J 3 bases, with 11 bases left between them. The germline CDR1 and CDR2 sequences are GTSNPN and SVGIG (reference sequence). The CDR3 contains 14 residues. The CDR3: CAWSTTGNNQPQHF. DNA of the CDR3: TGTGCCTGGAGTACGACAGGAAACAATCAGCCCCAGCATTTT.